One and the same sample provided the 24 T cell receptor beta chains below, sequenced in a study of spatial heterogeneity in lung cancer. Time point here: blood at routine non-recurrence follow-up after resection. Tumor, nontumor lung or frozen PBMC supplied whole RNA, sequenced without sorting. TCRdb redid the calling of the 5' RACE reads with MiXCR, one entry per CDR3 protein. Of around 110,000 distinct CDR3 sequences in the sample, 9% to 15% are singletons; the top ten hold 16%. Specimen: PBMCs, collected at follow-up. Receptors were obtained from a male donor with early-stage non-small cell lung cancer.

This CDR3 reads CASRNYRGNADTQYF. The DNA for the CDR3 is TGTGCCAGCAGGAACTACAGGGGTAACGCAGATACGCAGTATTTT. The chain combines TRBV6-6 with TRBJ2-3; 7 bases match TRBD1. CDR1 MNHNY and CDR2 SVGAGI come from the germline V gene (reference sequence). The length of the CDR3 is 15 residues. V lost 6 bases to trimming and J lost 4 bases; unmatched junction nucleotides: 10.

In its sample, this clonotype was seen a few times. This chain uses TRBV12-3 or TRBV12-4 with TRBJ2-3, with TRBD1 matching 8 bases. This CDR3 has 17 amino acids. The J segment lost 2 bases and the V segment lost 8 bases, leaving 15 bases of the junction unmatched. The CDR3 protein is CASRGIGTGGYTDTQYF. CDR3 DNA: TGTGCCAGCCGTGGGATAGGTACAGGGGGTTACACAGATACGCAGTATTTT.

This clonotype was counted only a few times. V usage is TRBV9 and J usage is TRBJ2-3, with D unresolved. CDR1 is SGDLS and CDR2 is YYNGEE in the germline V gene. The CDR3 covers 13 residues. V was shortened by 3 bases and J by 2 bases, with 7 bases between the two germline ends. CDR3 DNA: TGTGCCAGCAGCGGGCCCCCCACAGATACGCAGTATTTT. Its protein is CASSGPPTDTQYF.

This clonotype was seen a handful of times. This chain links TRBV5-5 with TRBJ2-5; D remains ambiguous. Per germline, CDR1 SGHKS and CDR2 YYEKEE (reference sequence). This CDR3 has 13 residues. The V end was cut by 3 bases, the J end by 2 bases, with 8 bases between. CDR3 sequence: CASSYQEQETQYF. The CDR3 nucleotides read TGTGCCAGCAGCTATCAGGAACAAGAGACCCAGTACTTC.

The table lists this clonotype with a few counts. The gene calls are TRBV20-1 and TRBJ2-1, with D possibly TRBD2 on 6 matching bases. The CDR3 sequence is 14 residues long. Germline CDR1 and CDR2: DFQATT and SNEGSKA (reference sequence). V was trimmed by 3 bases and J by 7 bases, leaving 16 bases between them. This CDR3 reads CSASRRGGWNEQFF. In DNA, the CDR3 is TGCAGTGCTAGTCGGAGGGGAGGTTGGAATGAGCAGTTCTTC.

This clonotype was seen only a few times. This chain joins TRBV11-2 and TRBJ2-2; 11 bases agree with TRBD2. This CDR3 region has 16 residues. CDR1 is SGHAT, CDR2 FQNNGV, per germline. The trim removed 5 bases at V and 7 bases at J, leaving 9 bases unmatched. As DNA, the CDR3 is TGTGCCAGCAGCACTCGACTAGCGGGGTTCGGCGGGGAGCTGTTTTTT. This sequence encodes CASSTRLAGFGGELFF.

In its sample, this clonotype was seen many times. The chain links TRBV30 to TRBJ2-5; D not certain. Germline assignment: CDR1 GTSNPN and CDR2 SVGIG (reference sequence). This CDR3 region has 15 residues. Trimming shortened V by 3 bases and J by 2 bases, and 16 bases separated the two germline ends. The CDR3 reads CAWRGSISGQETQYF. CDR3 nucleotide sequence: TGTGCCTGGAGGGGTTCCATTTCCGGGCAAGAGACCCAGTACTTC.

This clonotype was recorded many times. DNA of the CDR3: TGTGCCAGCAGTCTGCCGACAGGCCATAATCAGCCCCAGCATTTT. The encoded protein is CASSLPTGHNQPQHF. V is TRBV28 and J is TRBJ1-5; the D gene is possibly TRBD1 (6 bases). The germline CDR1 and CDR2 sequences are MDHEN and SYDVKM. V dropped 5 bases and J dropped 4 bases, with 15 bases sitting between them. This CDR3 contains 15 residues.

The V gene is TRBV7-2, the J gene TRBJ1-6, with D hard to call. The CDR3 has 14 amino acids. Trimming left V 1 base short and J 4 bases short, with 5 bases between. Germline V gives CDR1 SGHTA, CDR2 FQGNSA. This CDR3 reads CASSLGLYNSPLHF. The CDR3 DNA reads TGTGCCAGCAGCTTAGGGCTGTATAATTCACCCCTCCACTTT.

Ten or more counts support this clonotype. The chain recombines TRBV20-1 with TRBJ1-1, with 9 bases matching TRBD1. The CDR3 length is 16 residues. Germline V lookup: CDR1 DFQATT, CDR2 SNEGSKA (reference sequence). V shed 1 base, J shed 1 base, and the junction held 7 bases outside the gene matches. Here the CDR3 reads CSARATGGARNTEAFF. The CDR3 DNA reads TGCAGTGCTAGAGCCACAGGGGGCGCGAGGAACACTGAAGCTTTCTTT.

The sample holds many counts of this clonotype. The chain joins TRBV27 to TRBJ1-1, with 7 bases aligning to TRBD1. Germline V gives CDR1 MNHEY, CDR2 SMNVEV (reference sequence). The CDR3 spans 15 residues. Losses at the gene ends were 3 bases for V and 6 bases for J; bases not matched to a gene: 10. The CDR3 protein is CASSFNDRASAEAFF. CDR3 DNA sequence: TGTGCCAGCAGTTTCAATGACAGGGCATCCGCTGAAGCTTTCTTT.

This clonotype was seen ten or more times. The chain has TRBV10-2 and TRBJ2-1; D remains ambiguous. The CDR3 sequence is 11 residues long. With 8 bases removed from V and 7 bases from J, the gap between germline ends came to 9 bases. Germline V gives CDR1 WSHSY, CDR2 SAAADI. The CDR3 loop reads CASSARNEQFF. CDR3 coding DNA: TGCGCCAGCTCCGCCCGGAATGAGCAGTTCTTC.

This clonotype has a count of ten or more. This rearrangement joins TRBV7-9 to TRBJ1-2, with no clear D. In germline, CDR1 is SEHNR, CDR2 FQNEAQ (reference sequence). This CDR3 is built from 13 residues. Deletions cut 5 bases from V and 8 bases from J, with 15 bases between. The CDR3 is CASSLDSFGGYTF. The CDR3 DNA reads TGTGCCAGCAGCCTGGACTCCTTCGGGGGCTACACCTTC.

The chain is built from TRBV6-5 and TRBJ1-1, with TRBD1 as a possible D gene (6 bases). The CDR3 extends over 14 amino acids. Per germline, CDR1 MNHEY and CDR2 SVGAGI. The V and J ends lost 2 bases and 2 bases respectively, with 9 bases between them. CDR3 in DNA: TGTGCCAGCAGTTACACAGGGTTAAACACTGAAGCTTTCTTT. Translation gives CASSYTGLNTEAFF.

V usage is TRBV5-6 and J usage is TRBJ1-2, with D tentatively TRBD1 (5 bases). Germline V lookup: CDR1 SGHDT, CDR2 YYEEEE. The CDR3 is 16 residues long. Trimming took 4 bases from V and 3 from J, leaving 19 bases between them. CDR3 bases: TGTGCCAGCAGCCAAATTATGACCGGGACCGACTATGGCTACACCTTC. Translation: CASSQIMTGTDYGYTF.

The rearrangement links TRBV19 to TRBJ2-3; D may match TRBD1 or TRBD2 (6 bases each). Trimming stripped 7 bases from V and 4 bases from J, with 12 bases between. Germline V gives CDR1 LNHDA, CDR2 SQIVND (reference sequence). The CDR3 covers 13 residues. The DNA for the CDR3 is TGTGCCAGTAAGAGGGGGGATTCAGATACGCAGTATTTT. It yields the protein CASKRGDSDTQYF.

In its sample, this clonotype was seen many times. The conserved final phenylalanine or tryptophan is absent from the CDR3, which likely points to a read error. It is unclear where the CDR3 begins or ends on the DNA, so no DNA is shown, and the CDR3 is as TCRdb lists it. The chain joins TRBV28 to TRBJ1-1. Germline V gene data show CDR1 as MDHEN and CDR2 as SYDVKM. The CDR3 is 11 residues long, ends included. CDR3 amino acids: CASSPRRGSEG.

J is TRBJ1-6 and V is TRBV6-5; D remains unclear. The V end lost 0 bases, the J end lost 11 bases, and 8 bases lay between the germline ends. This CDR3 is built from 13 residues. The germline V gene encodes CDR1 MNHEY and CDR2 SVGAGI. The CDR3 here is CASSYSISTPLHF. The CDR3 nucleotides are TGTGCCAGCAGTTACTCAATTTCCACACCCCTCCACTTT.

The rearrangement joins TRBV24-1 to TRBJ2-5; TRBD1 might be the D (6 bases). Looked up from germline, CDR1 is KGHDR and CDR2 is SFDVKD. The CDR3 sequence is 14 residues long. V lost 1 base to trimming and J lost 4 bases, with 9 bases between them. The CDR3 region has the DNA TGTGCCACCAGTGATTTTCAAGGGGGAGAGACCCAGTACTTC. It translates to CATSDFQGGETQYF.

The rearrangement links TRBV25-1 to TRBJ2-3, with D unresolved. Trimming left V 6 bases short and J 5 bases short, with 9 bases between. Looked up from germline, CDR1 is MGHDK and CDR2 is SYGVNS. The CDR3 has 12 residues. The CDR3 spells CASSPPGDTQYF. The CDR3 DNA follows: TGTGCCAGCAGCCCCCCGGGAGATACGCAGTATTTT.

The chain links TRBV12-3 or TRBV12-4 to TRBJ2-7; weak D call: TRBD1 (5 bases). V was pared by 5 bases and J by 3 bases, with 8 bases between. The CDR3 is made up of 12 amino acids. CDR3 sequence reads: CASSIQDYEQYF. The CDR3 bases are TGTGCCAGCAGTATACAGGACTACGAGCAGTACTTC.

The chain is built from TRBV19 and TRBJ1-1; D unresolved. The V end lost 5 bases, the J end lost 4 bases, and 8 bases lay between the germline ends. Germline V lookup: CDR1 LNHDA, CDR2 SQIVND (reference sequence). The CDR3 length is 12 residues. The CDR3 protein is CASSSWGTEAFF. The CDR3 nucleotides are TGTGCCAGTAGTTCCTGGGGCACTGAAGCTTTCTTT.

The V and J genes are TRBV14 and TRBJ1-1; D remains ambiguous. V lost 5 bases to trimming and J lost 11 bases, with 15 bases between them. The length of the CDR3 is 12 residues. Germline CDR1 SGHDN, CDR2 FVKESK. The CDR3, as DNA: TGTGCCAGCAGCAAAGGTACCCGCTCGGCTTTCTTT. It translates to CASSKGTRSAFF. Full variable domain (missing parts from reference TRBV14 and TRBJ1-1): EAGVTQFPSHSVIEKGQTVTLRCDPISGHDNLYWYRRVMGKEIKFLLHFVKESKQDESGMPNNRFLAERTGGTYSTLKVQPAELEDSGVYFCASSKGTRSAFFGQGTRLTVV.

The genes are TRBV11-2 and TRBJ1-2, with TRBD1 as a possible D gene (5 bases). This CDR3 contains 14 residues. Germline V CDR1 and CDR2: SGHAT, FQNNGV. The germline V and J ends were trimmed by 2 bases and 8 bases, with 15 bases remaining between them. CDR3 bases: TGTGCCAGCAGCTTAAGCTCCGACAGAAACGGCTACACCTTC. It codes for CASSLSSDRNGYTF.